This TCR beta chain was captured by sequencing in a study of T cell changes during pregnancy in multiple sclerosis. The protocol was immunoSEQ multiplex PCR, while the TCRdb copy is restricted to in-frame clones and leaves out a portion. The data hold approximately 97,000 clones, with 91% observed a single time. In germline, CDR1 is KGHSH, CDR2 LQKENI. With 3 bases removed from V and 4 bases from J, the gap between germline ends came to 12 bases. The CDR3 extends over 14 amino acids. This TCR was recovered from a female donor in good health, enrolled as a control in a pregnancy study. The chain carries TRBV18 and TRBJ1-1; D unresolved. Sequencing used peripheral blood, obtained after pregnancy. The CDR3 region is CASSPWREGTEAFF. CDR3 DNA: TGTGCCAGCTCACCCTGGCGGGAGGGCACTGAAGCTTTCTTT.